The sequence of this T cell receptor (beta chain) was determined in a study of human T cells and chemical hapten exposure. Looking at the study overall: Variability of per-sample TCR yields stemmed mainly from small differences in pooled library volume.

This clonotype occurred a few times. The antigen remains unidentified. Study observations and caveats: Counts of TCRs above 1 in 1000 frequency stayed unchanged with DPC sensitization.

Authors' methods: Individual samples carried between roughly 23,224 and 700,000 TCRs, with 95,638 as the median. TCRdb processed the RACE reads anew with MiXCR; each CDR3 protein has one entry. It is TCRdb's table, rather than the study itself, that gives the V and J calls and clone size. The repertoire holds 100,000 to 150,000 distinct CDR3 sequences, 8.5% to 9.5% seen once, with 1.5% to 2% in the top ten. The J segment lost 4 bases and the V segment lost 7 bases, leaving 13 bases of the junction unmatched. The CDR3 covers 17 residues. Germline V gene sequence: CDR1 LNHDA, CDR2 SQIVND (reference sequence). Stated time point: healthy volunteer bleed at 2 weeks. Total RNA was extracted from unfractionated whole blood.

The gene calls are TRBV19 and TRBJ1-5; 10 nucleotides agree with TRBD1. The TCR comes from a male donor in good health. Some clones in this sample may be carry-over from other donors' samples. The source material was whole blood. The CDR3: CASNAPLRDRGNQPQHF. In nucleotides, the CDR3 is TGTGCCAGTAATGCCCCCCTCCGGGACAGGGGAAATCAGCCCCAGCATTTT.